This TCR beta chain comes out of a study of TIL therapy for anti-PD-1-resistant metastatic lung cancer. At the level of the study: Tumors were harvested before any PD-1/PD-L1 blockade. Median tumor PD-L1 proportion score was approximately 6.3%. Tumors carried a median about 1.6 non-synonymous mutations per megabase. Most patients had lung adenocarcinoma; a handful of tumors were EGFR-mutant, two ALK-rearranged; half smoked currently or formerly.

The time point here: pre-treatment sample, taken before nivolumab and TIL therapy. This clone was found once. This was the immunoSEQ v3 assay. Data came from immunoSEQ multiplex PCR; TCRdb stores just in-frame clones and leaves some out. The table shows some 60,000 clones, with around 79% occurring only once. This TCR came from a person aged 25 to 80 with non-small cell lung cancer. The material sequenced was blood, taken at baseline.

The CDR3 nucleotides are TGTGCCAGCAGTCCCACCGGGAGGGGTCCCTACGAGCAGTACTTC. It specifies CASSPTGRGPYEQYF. The chain carries TRBV28 and TRBJ2-7; 8 positions match TRBD2. The CDR3 consists of 15 residues. The V segment lost 5 bases and the J segment 2 bases; nucleotides outside the gene matches: 8. Germline V gives CDR1 MDHEN, CDR2 SYDVKM.